The clone carrying this T cell receptor beta chain was detected ten times or more. As yet, its antigen is unknown. Trimming took 6 bases from V and 2 from J; bases not matched to a gene: 5. The length of the CDR3 is 14 residues. The data derive from a study of human T cells and chemical hapten exposure. Study background: Small pooled library volume differences mainly caused per-sample TCR yield variation.

Time point in this sample: patch test 3, about 24 weeks after DPC sensitization. Treatment reported: therapeutic diphenylcyclopropenone sensitization with weekly scalp DPC. General study findings and limits: No change in TCRs above 1 in 1000 frequency was produced by DPC sensitization.

For the library, individual cDNA molecules each received unique molecular identifiers. TCRdb reprocessed the RACE reads with MiXCR, giving one entry per CDR3 protein. The sample carries about 120,000 distinct CDR3 sequences, 11% recorded once. This clonotype was obtained from a woman between 45 and 60 years old with alopecia areata. Some clones in this sample may be carry-over from other donors' samples. Specimen: whole blood, collected in connection with sensitization to the hapten diphenylcyclopropenone (DPC). V is TRBV12-3 or TRBV12-4 and J is TRBJ2-3; 7 bases line up with TRBD2. Here the CDR3 DNA reads TGTGCCAGCAGCCGAAGCGGGAACACAGATACGCAGTATTTT. Residues: CASSRSGNTDTQYF.